The source of this T cell receptor (beta chain) is a study of blood T cell repertoires in COVID-19. CDR3 length equals 15 residues. CDR1 is SNHLY and CDR2 is FYNNEI in the germline V gene. J gave up 4 bases and V 9 bases, and 9 bases lay outside the gene matches. In the study's own analysis: Amplification from reference gene primers served as the basis for estimated nucleated cell counts. Measured with immunoSEQ multiplex PCR; TCRdb has only the in-frame clones, and not every one. From that table come the V and J calls and clone size; the DNA was used to work out D and trimming. Altogether around 69,000 clones are present, approximately 81% being singletons, with the ten largest covering roughly 9.2%.

What was sequenced was peripheral blood. The chain is built from TRBV2 and TRBJ1-6, with 7 bases aligning to TRBD1. The receptor comes from a man aged 50 to 59 with active COVID-19. The CDR3 nucleotides read TGTGCCAGAAGAAAACCGGGACAGTATAATTCACCCCTCCACTTT. As protein: CARRKPGQYNSPLHF.